These T cell receptor beta chains were read from a single sample in a study of a mutant IDH1 vaccine in newly diagnosed glioma. Profiling relied on immunoSEQ multiplex PCR, and the TCRdb table lists in-frame clones only, not all of them. The sample contains roughly 86,000 clones, over 75% of which appear only once. Antigens of these TCRs are unknown. Source: PBMCs, taken from a glioma patient whose treatment included an IDH1 peptide vaccine. The receptors derive from a man aged 40-55 years with glioma. CDR3s include the opening cysteine and the closing phenylalanine or tryptophan. D genes are given only for firm matches. Part of the rows lack a size; the others show once, few, many or a class for expanded clones.

clone size,V gene,J gene,D gene,CDR3 protein,CDR3 DNA
.,TRBV18,TRBJ2-1,.,CASSPKRGPDNEQFF,TGTGCCAGCTCACCTAAGAGAGGGCCCGACAATGAGCAGTTCTTC
.,TRBV4-2,TRBJ2-5,TRBD2,CASSQDPASGGHQETQYF,TGTGCCAGCAGCCAAGATCCCGCTAGCGGGGGGCACCAAGAGACCCAGTACTTC
.,TRBV6-1,TRBJ2-3,.,CASILAGVGPDTQYF,TGTGCCAGCATCCTCGCCGGGGTGGGCCCAGATACGCAGTATTTT
.,TRBV28,TRBJ2-1,TRBD1,CASSLRPGQGVDNEQFF,TGTGCCAGCAGTTTAAGGCCTGGACAGGGAGTGGACAATGAGCAGTTCTTC
few,TRBV19,TRBJ1-4,.,CASSYQSNEKLFF,TGTGCCAGTTCTTACCAGAGTAATGAAAAACTGTTTTTT
.,TRBV5-8,TRBJ2-7,TRBD1,CASSPLRGPIGYEQYF,TGTGCCAGCAGCCCCCTCAGGGGGCCGATTGGGTACGAGCAGTACTTC
.,TRBV19,TRBJ2-3,TRBD2,CASSAGLAGVTDTQYF,TGTGCCAGTAGTGCGGGACTAGCGGGAGTAACAGATACGCAGTATTTT
.,TRBV9,TRBJ2-3,.,CASSVAGRGTTDTQYF,TGTGCCAGCAGCGTAGCTGGGCGGGGAACCACAGATACGCAGTATTTT
.,TRBV6-5,TRBJ1-6,TRBD1,CASSSWGTGVDSPLHF,TGTGCCAGCAGTTCTTGGGGGACAGGGGTGGATTCACCCCTCCACTTT
.,TRBV9,TRBJ2-7,TRBD2,CASSVGGTSGAYEQYF,TGTGCCAGCAGCGTAGGAGGGACTAGCGGTGCCTACGAGCAGTACTTC
.,TRBV7-5,TRBJ1-1,.,CASSLALSTEAFF,TGTGCCAGCAGCTTAGCCCTATCCACTGAAGCTTTCTTT
.,TRBV29-1,TRBJ1-4,TRBD1,CSVSRDSKNEKLFF,TGCAGCGTCAGCCGGGACAGCAAAAATGAAAAACTGTTTTTT
.,TRBV10-3,TRBJ2-7,.,CAISTDSYEQYF,TGTGCCATCTCTACAGACTCCTACGAGCAGTACTTC
.,TRBV7-2,TRBJ2-7,TRBD2,CASSPQRGTYEQYF,TGTGCCAGCAGCCCCCAGCGGGGTACCTACGAGCAGTACTTC
few,TRBV5-6,TRBJ2-5,.,CASSLEGISETQYF,TGTGCCAGCAGCTTGGAGGGTATTAGCGAGACCCAGTACTTC
.,TRBV10-3,TRBJ2-7,TRBD2,CAISALGRAPTEQYF,TGTGCCATCAGCGCCCTGGGGAGGGCCCCCACCGAGCAGTACTTC
once,TRBV27,TRBJ2-3,.,CATGPGHTDTQYF,TGTGCCACCGGGCCGGGGCACACAGATACGCAGTATTTT
.,TRBV7-2,TRBJ2-5,.,CASSLAGGAQETQYF,TGTGCCAGCAGCTTAGCGGGGGGGGCTCAAGAGACCCAGTACTTC
.,TRBV7-9,TRBJ2-1,TRBD2,CATQLPIRLAGVRNEQFF,TGTGCCACCCAGTTGCCCATCCGACTAGCGGGAGTGAGGAATGAGCAGTTCTTC
.,TRBV15,TRBJ1-2,.,CATSREKGGNGYTF,TGTGCCACCAGCAGAGAAAAAGGGGGAAATGGCTACACCTTC
.,TRBV7-6,TRBJ2-1,TRBD1,CASASGTGPNWFYNEQFF,TGTGCCAGCGCCTCGGGGACAGGGCCTAATTGGTTCTACAATGAGCAGTTCTTC
once,TRBV11-2,TRBJ2-4,TRBD2,CASSPSGGHTNIQYF,TGTGCCAGCAGCCCTAGCGGGGGGCATACCAACATTCAGTACTTC
once,TRBV5-4,TRBJ1-1,.,CASSLDTSRSNTEAFF,TGTGCCAGCAGCTTGGACACCTCAAGGTCGAACACTGAAGCTTTCTTT
.,TRBV7-2,TRBJ2-1,TRBD2,CASSPTTSGLNEQFF,TGTGCCAGCAGCCCCACAACTAGCGGGCTAAATGAGCAGTTCTTC
once,TRBV9,TRBJ2-7,TRBD1,CASSVGGQGILYEQYF,TGTGCCAGCAGCGTAGGAGGACAGGGAATATTATACGAGCAGTACTTC
once,TRBV6-5,TRBJ1-5,.,CASSYRYDHQPQHF,TGTGCCAGCAGTTACAGGTACGACCATCAGCCCCAGCATTTT
.,TRBV11-2,TRBJ2-7,.,CASSFTLYEQYF,TGTGCCAGCAGCTTTACGTTGTACGAGCAGTACTTC
.,TRBV2,TRBJ2-7,.,CASSESNEQYF,TGTGCCAGCAGTGAAAGTAACGAGCAGTACTTC
few,TRBV7-6,TRBJ2-2,.,CASSSMTDFTGELFF,TGTGCCAGCAGCTCGATGACAGACTTCACCGGGGAGCTGTTTTTT
.,TRBV29-1,TRBJ2-7,.,CSVGVIGTEQYF,TGCAGCGTTGGCGTTATCGGGACCGAGCAGTACTTC
.,TRBV19,TRBJ1-2,.,CASSTNVGYGYTF,TGTGCCAGTAGTACCAATGTAGGCTATGGCTACACCTTC
.,TRBV6-5,TRBJ1-1,.,CASSYEINPAFF,TGTGCCAGCAGTTACGAGATCAATCCAGCTTTCTTT
.,TRBV7-6,TRBJ2-7,TRBD2,CASSLSPSGLYEQYF,TGTGCCAGCAGCCTTTCCCCTAGCGGACTATACGAGCAGTACTTC
few,TRBV5-1,TRBJ2-2,.,CASSLLGQNTGELFF,TGCGCCAGCAGCCTACTGGGACAGAACACCGGGGAGCTGTTTTTT
.,TRBV7-6,TRBJ2-5,.,CASSLGNALETQYF,TGTGCCAGCAGCTTAGGTAACGCCTTGGAGACCCAGTACTTC
.,TRBV11-2,TRBJ2-1,.,CASSLLTGAFGSYNEQFF,TGTGCCAGCAGCTTATTAACCGGCGCGTTCGGCTCCTACAATGAGCAGTTCTTC
.,TRBV9,TRBJ2-1,TRBD2,CASSVARLAGKYEQFF,TGTGCCAGCAGCGTAGCCCGACTAGCGGGGAAGTATGAGCAGTTCTTC
.,TRBV9,TRBJ2-1,TRBD2,CASSVAVAGGPGYEQFF,TGTGCCAGCAGCGTAGCCGTAGCGGGGGGGCCCGGGTATGAGCAGTTCTTC
.,TRBV5-4,TRBJ1-1,.,CASSPDLMNTEAFF,TGTGCCAGCAGCCCTGATTTAATGAACACTGAAGCTTTCTTT
.,TRBV21-1,TRBJ2-2,.,CASSNGRDRGHGELFF,TGTGCCAGCAGCAACGGCCGGGACAGGGGTCACGGGGAGCTGTTTTTT
.,TRBV30,TRBJ1-1,.,CAWSEMTAMNTEAFF,TGTGCCTGGAGTGAAATGACAGCAATGAACACTGAAGCTTTCTTT
.,TRBV6-1,TRBJ2-5,TRBD2,CASSGTSGYQETQYF,TGTGCCAGCTCGGGGACTAGCGGCTACCAAGAGACCCAGTACTTC
.,TRBV7-2,TRBJ2-2,.,CASSLVIHRELFF,TGTGCCAGCAGCTTAGTTATTCATCGGGAGCTGTTTTTT
.,TRBV5-5,TRBJ2-7,.,CASSLTPTALATYEQYF,TGTGCCAGCAGCTTGACCCCGACAGCCCTAGCTACCTACGAGCAGTACTTC
.,TRBV15,TRBJ2-1,.,CATSRDDEQFF,TGTGCCACCAGCAGAGATGATGAGCAGTTCTTC
.,TRBV6-5,TRBJ2-7,TRBD1,CASRRTGTYEQYF,TGTGCCAGCAGACGGACAGGTACCTACGAGCAGTACTTC
.,TRBV29-1,TRBJ2-7,.,CSVEGKVTTYEQYF,TGCAGCGTTGAAGGCAAAGTGACGACCTACGAGCAGTACTTC
once,TRBV14,TRBJ2-2,TRBD2,CASSQEGLAGVTGELFF,TGTGCCAGCAGCCAAGAGGGACTAGCGGGGGTCACCGGGGAGCTGTTTTTT
.,TRBV6-5,TRBJ1-4,TRBD1,CASSPSRGMSEKLFF,TGTGCCAGCAGCCCCTCCAGGGGGATGTCTGAAAAACTGTTTTTT
once,TRBV11-3,TRBJ2-7,TRBD2,CASSLAGGKAYEQYF,TGTGCCAGCAGCTTAGCGGGAGGTAAGGCCTACGAGCAGTACTTC